This TCR beta chain stems from a study of cytomegalovirus exposure and HLA in healthy donors (dated by TCRdb to about 2017). With regard to the full study: According to an earlier analysis of 587 of the donors, about 179 million T cells yielded roughly 100 million unique TCR beta sequences and about 280 Gb of sequence data. Approximately 300 gigabases of sequencing data and 91 million or so unique TCR sequences made up an early release that covered approximately 620 HLA-typed donors. A later genetic analysis took genome-wide SNP genotypes for about three fifths of the roughly 700 donors and used that subset as a discovery cohort. Among approximately 370 genotyped donors of the cohort, an average of approximately 240,000 unique TCR beta nucleotide sequences was sequenced per donor, of which roughly 17% were non-productive. In a later analysis, previously published TCR beta repertoires from several hundred donors were re-analyzed and high-resolution HLA genotyping was added so that TCR occurrence patterns could be studied. An earlier analysis of several hundred of the donors applied high-throughput TCR beta sequencing to assess whether each TCR beta V gene segment acted as functional or pseudogenic. The genetic ancestry cluster associated with self-reported Caucasian donors included over 65% of the 350 to 500 genotyped donors. The study was designed to test whether signatures of past pathogen exposure could be identified by cataloging public T cell receptors. Every repertoire in the discovery cohort had been generated on one and the same sequencing platform. The later analysis used no new phenotypic data to find candidate immune exposures, relying instead on TCR beta sequences and their occurrence across donors. To predict cytomegalovirus infection status, the study brought together high-throughput TCR immunosequencing, statistical association of individual TCRs with disease status, and machine learning. Class I and class II HLA loci were covered by the typing at four-digit resolution. In addition to the first cohort of 666 subjects, a separate validation cohort of around 110 different subjects was used. Typing coverage varied by locus: about 620-630 donors for A, B, C, DRB1 and DQB1; approximately 500 for DQA1; 606 for DPA1; approximately 470 for DPB1. The study used immunosequencing to profile the T cell repertoires of approximately 630 subjects and linked those repertoires to cytomegalovirus serostatus. Five DR-DQ haplotypes were handled as single units for association and clustering because linkage in the cohort was strong. Donor age, sex, ethnicity and CMV serostatus were compiled alongside the repertoire data. Broader findings and caveats from the paper: Presence/absence analyses assumed roughly uniform sequencing depth across donors, an assumption that may not hold. While some public TCRs were present in many individuals, most TCR sequences turned up only very rarely across donors. Assigning TCR associations to individual alleles was difficult when HLA alleles, especially DR and DQ, strongly co-occurred. In a later analysis, TCR association rates were found to vary across HLA loci, with the most associated TCRs seen for DRB1 alleles and the fewest for HLA-C alleles. Immune exposure information for the cohort was limited to CMV serostatus. A group of highly shared sequence variants was considered likely to be a technical artifact of the sequencing pipeline. A further reported finding was that TCR beta sequences accurately predicted the HLA-A and HLA-B alleles for most subjects in the first cohort. The cohort was sequenced for TCR beta chains only, and without alpha or paired-chain data the features that could be detected were limited. Because HLA typing was missing for some donors at each locus, association tests included only the typed subset. Broadly in line with IMGT annotations, most TCR beta V segments showed up in productive rearrangements about 87% or about 30% of the time in an earlier analysis of 450 to 750 of the donors. In a later analysis, HLA-associated TCR beta chains showed more clonal expansion and lower generation probabilities than non-associated chains that were equally common. A later genetic analysis associated a missense DCLRE1C variant with V-gene and J-gene trimming of TCR beta chains, and an independent cohort replicated the association. The 87-base-pair reads could not distinguish some IMGT-functional V segments, including TRBV6-2 and TRBV6-3, so those segments were excluded. Specific HLA alleles were associated with more than 15,000 TCR beta sequences at a false discovery rate of 0.05 in a later analysis. A later analysis found that most CMV-associated TCR beta chains appeared HLA-restricted, with HLA associations seemingly driven largely by CMV exposure. Because counts were too low, fewer than 20 rarely observed V segments, including chromosome 9 orphons, were excluded from the earlier analysis of some 590 of the donors. According to a later analysis, parvovirus B19, influenza, CMV and Epstein-Barr virus appeared linked to several top co-occurrence clusters. It was suggested by the authors that the approach could potentially be generalized to other disease states and immunological phenotypes. In vitro tests confirmed that a few of the cytomegalovirus-associated TCR beta chains recognize cytomegalovirus antigens. The study listed 150 to 200 TCR beta chains as associated with cytomegalovirus. The classifier was reported to diagnose cytomegalovirus status with high specificity and sensitivity in both the original cohort and the validation cohort. Linkage disequilibrium might explain the correlated functional status among segregating V segments, but an unknown experimental factor could not be ruled out. In a later genetic analysis, fewer N-insertions in productive TCRs were reported among donors in an Asian-associated ancestry cluster than the roughly 640-donor mean.

The library relied on the immunoSEQ multiplex PCR assay. For the multiplex PCR, a mixture combining 60 forward primers for TCR Vbeta segments and 13 reverse primers for TCR Jbeta segments was used. A multiplex PCR assay on genomic DNA amplified the CDR3 region of rearranged TCR beta genes. On the Illumina HiSeq System, the amplified TCR beta libraries were sequenced as 87-base-pair reads. The study's own analysis went as follows. A later analysis counted some 80 million unique TCR beta chains across the 600 to 850 repertoires, and some 12 million of these chains were shared by at least two donors. Raw reads were error-corrected and collapsed into unique sequences with a nearest-neighbor algorithm that merged closely related sequences to remove PCR and sequencing errors. CDR3 sequences were aligned to IMGT reference sequences to assign V, D and J gene segments. For a sequence to be retained, a match of at least six nucleotides to both a V gene segment and a J gene segment was required. A rearrangement was called productive if the CDR3 had no stop codons and remained in frame with V and J, and every other rearrangement was called non-productive. Following IMGT convention, CDR3 was defined as the stretch from the second conserved V-encoded cysteine to the conserved J-encoded phenylalanine. The earlier analysis of 587 of the donors excluded sequences that lacked an unambiguous match to a single V gene segment. An earlier analysis of 587 of the donors classified V segments as functional when productive rearrangements were above 56.7% and as segregating when the standard deviation between donors was above 5%. A statistical classification framework was built for diagnosing cytomegalovirus status from the catalog of TCR beta chain sequences. V and J gene assignment, in a later analysis, came from comparing TCR nucleotide sequences with IMGT/GENE-DB human TR gene sequences. The TCRdist pipeline was used in a later analysis to assign CDR3 sequences and most-parsimonious VDJ recombination scenarios. In a later analysis, each TCR beta chain was defined by its CDR3 amino acid sequence together with its V-gene family, and reads lacking a unique V-gene family were excluded. In a later analysis, nearly 600 highly shared, low-generation-probability nucleotide sequences were removed to address suspected cross-contamination and a sequencing artifact. In a later analysis, a clonal expansion index was calculated for each public chain from normalized within-repertoire ranks of inferred template counts. A later analysis computed generation probabilities with a VDJ recombination model fitted to out-of-frame rearrangements, and checked the results against IGoR. In a later analysis, TCR-TCR, TCR-HLA and TCR-CMV co-occurrence was scored with hypergeometric tests, and a repertoire-size bias correction was applied to TCR pairs. False discovery rates were estimated in a later analysis by permuting HLA or CMV assignments 20 times. In a later analysis, co-occurring TCRs were grouped with DBSCAN, and TCRdist sequence similarity was added when clustering was performed within HLA-allele-positive subsets. For co-occurrence clustering, repertoires with fewer than 30,000 or more than 120,000 public chains were excluded, along with roughly 5 repertoires with anomalous nucleotide sharing. This is the immuneACCESS table as TCRdb keeps it, with only in-frame sequences that have V and J called. A part of the clones is gone; compared with another copy, unresolved V genes explain less than half, and the rest is unexplained. D and trimming come from the DNA, and the V and J calls and clone size come from that table. The table for this sample lists roughly 180,000 clones; 75% to 80% of them were counted only once. The top ten hold 2.5% to 3% of the sample.

On this clone: Its antigen target is currently unknown. No much larger clone is present one base from it, and per-base qualities are unavailable.

CDR1 is given as SGHAT and CDR2 as FQNNGV, both from the germline V gene. V and J lose 3 bases and 4 bases, and a span of 4 bases separates them. From the cysteine up to the phenylalanine, the CDR3 has a length of 11 residues. Only the CDR3 region is kept as DNA, spanning 33 bases read in frame from base 1. The cohort consisted of some 730 healthy bone marrow donors. All cohort members were sampled while nominally healthy, although unrecorded immune exposures were likely present. The donor was CMV seronegative and belonged to the group of over 350 seronegative cohort members. A peripheral blood sample was collected from each donor, and TCR beta sequencing was performed on peripheral blood mononuclear cells. The Qiagen DNeasy Blood Extraction Kit was used to extract genomic DNA from the blood cell samples.

Sequencing was done on a sample of PBMCs. Recombination joined TRBV11-2 with TRBJ2-7, with the D gene not confidently named. This TCR was sampled from a female donor in good health and CMV-seronegative. The sequenced DNA: TGTGCCAGCAGCTTCGAGTACGAGCAGTACTTC. Its translation reads: CASSFEYEQYF.